This T cell receptor beta chain was sequenced in a study of PD-1 blockade in classical Hodgkin lymphoma. Study-wide points: Complete responders showed a baseline diversity that resembled the diversity of newly diagnosed patients. Repertoire differences lack defined causes, possibly disease activity or prior therapy. Newly diagnosed patients were reported to start with lower TCR diversity than healthy donors.

With regard to this clone: Antigen: not known.

Specified time point: cycle 4 day 1 (C4D1), after around six weeks of nivolumab. Every one of the patients relapsed after autologous stem cell transplantation (brentuximab vedotin exposure was variable). When best responses were assessed, they were complete response, partial response or progressive disease. Profiling relied on immunoSEQ multiplex PCR, and the TCRdb table lists in-frame clones only, not all of them. Here the sample spans 110,000 or so clones, approximately 89% being singletons. The receptor was derived from a human donor with classical Hodgkin lymphoma. The sequencing here drew on peripheral blood mononuclear cells (PBMCs), taken before the fourth cycle of nivolumab.

CDR3 loop: CASSLGWAGVETQYF. In nucleotides, the CDR3 is TGTGCCAGCAGCCTTGGCTGGGCGGGAGTGGAGACCCAGTACTTC. The gene calls are TRBV5-6 and TRBJ2-5; TRBD2 matches at 7 bases. Germline V gives CDR1 SGHDT, CDR2 YYEEEE. The trim removed 4 bases at V and 5 bases at J, leaving 11 bases unmatched. This CDR3 has 15 residues.